This T cell receptor (beta chain) was profiled in a study of T cell responses to AZD1222 COVID-19 vaccine. Assay used: immunoSEQ multiplex PCR; TCRdb lists only in-frame clones, some missing. The sample includes 150,000 or so clones, under 95% of them seen just once. A word on this clone: The antigen is undetermined.

The CDR3 has 18 residues. The trim removed 1 base at V and 0 bases at J, leaving 8 bases unmatched. Germline CDR1 reads MGHRA; CDR2 reads YSYEKL. General study results and limits: Only six people who got AZD1222 tested seropositive at baseline. Of spike-specific TCRs, nearly half reportedly target regions left unmutated in variants. Clonal diversity was possibly underestimated, and the donors were mostly white British, with more females.

The receptor comes from an adult who received the AZD1222 COVID-19 vaccine. The chain employs TRBV4-1 and TRBJ1-3; 8 nucleotides align to TRBD1. The sample was peripheral blood, taken 28 days after the second AZD1222 dose. The chain's CDR3 is CASSQAQGALGSGNTIYF. The CDR3 DNA reads as TGCGCCAGCAGCCAAGCCCAGGGGGCCCTAGGCTCTGGAAACACCATATATTTT.